The 27 T cell receptor beta chains below come from one sample, sequenced in a study of T-cell reconstitution after alpha-beta-depleted transplantation in children. Construction of the TCRbeta library involved unique molecular identifiers. One entry per CDR3 protein results from TCRdb running MiXCR on the PCR reads. In the table there are almost 500,000 distinct CDR3 sequences, around an eighth of which are singletons. The material was PBMCs from the stem cell graft donor, obtained from the stem cell graft. All receptors derive from a human donor who donated a stem cell graft to a child with combined immunodeficiency.

This clonotype was picked up many times. CDR3 protein: CASSYPTPRQDRAEAFF. The CDR3, as DNA: TGTGCCAGCAGTTACCCGACCCCAAGACAGGATCGCGCTGAAGCTTTCTTT. The chain recombines TRBV6-5 with TRBJ1-1, with D perhaps matching TRBD1 (6 bases). CDR1 and CDR2 (germline): MNHEY, SVGAGI. V was cut by 2 bases and J by 6 bases, with 22 bases left in between. The length of the CDR3 is 17 residues.

This chain uses TRBV11-2 with TRBJ2-5, with TRBD1 as a possible D gene (6 bases). V lost 5 bases to trimming and J lost 0 bases, with 10 bases between them. Germline V gene sequence: CDR1 SGHAT, CDR2 FQNNGV. CDR3 length: 14 residues. Here the CDR3 DNA reads TGTGCCAGCAGCGCCACAGGGAACCAAGAGACCCAGTACTTC. Protein product: CASSATGNQETQYF.

This clonotype was observed at least ten times. At one end, the junction sequence differs from germline, possibly due to a read error. This rearrangement joins TRBV29-1 to TRBJ2-2, with D tentatively TRBD2 (5 bases). Germline CDR1 reads SQVTM; CDR2 reads ANQGSEA. The CDR3 length is 13 residues. The CDR3 DNA is TGCAGCGCTGAATCGGGGATCACCGGGGAGCTGTTTTTT. Its protein product is CSAESGITGELFF.

The chain couples TRBV20-1 to TRBJ2-1; TRBD2 might be the D (6 bases). CDR3 size: 13 residues. V gave up 7 bases and J gave up 5 bases, with 15 bases separating them. The germline gives CDR1 DFQATT, CDR2 SNEGSKA (reference sequence). CDR3 protein: CSVGGLLNNEQFF. The DNA for the CDR3 is TGCAGTGTGGGAGGCCTGTTGAACAATGAGCAGTTCTTC.

In this sample, this clonotype turned up a few times. This sequence joins TRBV30 and TRBJ2-3; D not resolved. The V gene lost 3 bases and the J gene lost 0 bases, with 10 bases spanning the gap. Germline CDR1 GTSNPN, CDR2 SVGIG (reference sequence). The CDR3 is 14 amino acids. In DNA, the CDR3 is TGTGCCTGGAGGGGGATAACTAGCACAGATACGCAGTATTTT. This sequence encodes CAWRGITSTDTQYF.

This clonotype has at least ten counts. V is TRBV27 and J is TRBJ1-4; 10 positions agree with TRBD1. This CDR3 contains 13 residues. The V gene's germline CDR1 is MNHEY and CDR2 SMNVEV (reference sequence). J was trimmed by 11 bases and V by 2 bases; bases with no gene match: 2. In DNA, the CDR3 is TGTGCCAGCAGTTTAGGGACAGGGGTGAAACTGTTTTTT. This gives the protein CASSLGTGVKLFF.

In this sample, this clonotype turned up many times. This chain links TRBV7-8 with TRBJ1-6; D unresolved. Germline CDR1 and CDR2: SGHVS and FQNEAQ. CDR3 length equals 15 residues. V was shortened by 1 base and J by 5 bases, with 9 bases between the two germline ends. DNA for the CDR3: TGTGCCAGCAGCTTAGGGTCTAGGGATAATTCACCCCTCCACTTT. This sequence encodes CASSLGSRDNSPLHF.

CDR3 in DNA: TGTGCCACAACTACGGGGCCTCTGAATGGCTACACCTTC. This sequence encodes CATTTGPLNGYTF. The V call is TRBV10-3, the J call TRBJ1-2; D might be TRBD1 (5 bases). The length of the CDR3 is 13 residues. The V and J ends lost 10 bases and 6 bases respectively, with 18 bases between them. Germline V CDR1 and CDR2: ENHRY, SYGVKD.

The table lists this clonotype with a few counts. The J gene is TRBJ2-1, the V gene TRBV20-1; 7 bases line up with TRBD2. Germline values: CDR1 DFQATT, CDR2 SNEGSKA (reference sequence). V lost 8 bases and J lost 3; bases outside the gene matches: 4. CDR3 length: 12 residues. CDR3 amino acids: CSWQRDYNEQFF. CDR3 nucleotides: TGCAGTTGGCAGCGGGACTACAATGAGCAGTTCTTC.

The chain is built from TRBV6-2 or TRBV6-3 and TRBJ2-2; 9 nucleotides agree with TRBD2. CDR3 length: 16 residues. V lost 2 bases and J lost 4; bases outside the gene matches: 5. Germline values: CDR1 MNHEY, CDR2 SVGEGT. CDR3 residues: CASSYAAGGPTGELFF. The CDR3 nucleotides read TGTGCCAGCAGTTACGCGGCGGGGGGGCCCACCGGGGAGCTGTTTTTT.

A few counts support this clonotype. The rearrangement links TRBV9 to TRBJ2-3; TRBD1 aligns across 7 bases. Trimming cost V 0 bases and J 6 bases; bases outside gene matches: 10. Germline CDR1 reads SGDLS; CDR2 reads YYNGEE. The CDR3 covers 16 residues. The CDR3 nucleotides are TGTGCCAGCAGCGTAGTCGGTGGCAGGGGGTTGGATACGCAGTATTTT. Its translation is CASSVVGGRGLDTQYF. Filled out from reference TRBV9 and TRBJ2-3, the complete variable domain reads DSGVTQTPKHLITATGQRVTLRCSPRSGDLSVYWYQQSLDQGLQFLIQYYNGEERAKGNILERFSAQQFPDLHSELNLSSLELGDSALYFCASSVVGGRGLDTQYFGPGTRLTVL.

There are a few counts of this clonotype. The chain joins TRBV29-1 to TRBJ1-3; TRBD1 matches 8 bases. The CDR3 is made up of 15 amino acids. Looked up from germline, CDR1 is SQVTM and CDR2 is ANQGSEA. The J segment lost 3 bases and the V segment lost 7 bases, leaving 11 bases of the junction unmatched. CDR3 sequence reads: CSAAAGGAGGNTIYF. The CDR3, as DNA: TGCAGCGCGGCGGCAGGGGGCGCGGGTGGAAACACCATATATTTT.

This clonotype was counted a few times. The CDR3 region has the DNA TGTGCCAGCAGTATACAGGGGTACACCGGGGAGCTGTTTTTT. Amino acid sequence: CASSIQGYTGELFF. This chain joins TRBV6-5 and TRBJ2-2, with 7 nucleotides matching TRBD1. Per the germline V gene, CDR1 is MNHEY and CDR2 is SVGAGI. The CDR3 runs to 14 residues. With V trimmed by 5 bases and J by 3 bases, 3 bases remained unmatched.

This clonotype was detected ten times or more. V and J are TRBV5-6 and TRBJ2-7; D tentatively fits TRBD1 or TRBD2 (5 bases each). Germline V gene data show CDR1 as SGHDT and CDR2 as YYEEEE. Trimming pared 4 bases from V and 1 base from J, leaving 9 bases between. The CDR3 has 13 residues. DNA for the CDR3: TGTGCCAGCAGCCCGGGACGGTCCTACGAGCAGTACTTC. This sequence encodes CASSPGRSYEQYF.

The chain links TRBV15 to TRBJ2-7, with D perhaps TRBD1 (6 bases). Germline V gene data show CDR1 as LNHNV and CDR2 as YYDKDF (reference sequence). Trimming shortened V by 8 bases and J by 3 bases, and 17 bases separated the two germline ends. CDR3 length: 14 amino acids. CDR3 nucleotide sequence: TGTGCCACCCGACCTGCCAGGGGAGACTACGAGCAGTACTTC. It encodes CATRPARGDYEQYF.

This clonotype was counted between two and nine times. The V call is TRBV21-1, the J call TRBJ1-2; no check of the table's D call, TRBD1, against the DNA was made. TRBV21-1 represents a pseudogene. This CDR3 is built from 15 residues. The CDR3 sequence is CASSKRGAVNYGYTF. The CDR3 DNA reads TGTGCCAGCAGCAAAAGGGGGGCGGTTAACTATGGCTACACCTTC.

This clonotype was seen more than once but under ten times. The chain couples TRBV7-9 to TRBJ1-2; D is possibly TRBD1 (6 bases). The germline CDR1 and CDR2 sequences are SEHNR and FQNEAQ (reference sequence). This CDR3 is built from 14 residues. Deletions cut 1 base from V and 5 bases from J, with 11 bases between. DNA of the CDR3: TGTGCCAGCAGCTTAGTGGCAGGGGTATATGGCTACACCTTC. This translates into CASSLVAGVYGYTF.

For this clonotype: One base away lies a much larger clone, so this may be a sequencing read error. V gene TRBV24-1 combines with J gene TRBJ2-7, with 7 bases fitting TRBD2. With V trimmed by 3 bases and J by 4 bases, 11 bases remained unmatched. This CDR3 has 16 amino acids. Germline CDR1 and CDR2: KGHDR and SFDVKD. The CDR3 is CATSDETPGLPYEQYF. The CDR3 bases are TGTGCCACCAGTGATGAGACCCCGGGACTACCTTACGAGCAGTACTTC.

This chain joins TRBV12-3 or TRBV12-4 and TRBJ2-3, with 7 nucleotides matching TRBD2. This CDR3 has 17 amino acids. Unmatched junction bases numbered 9, after V lost 3 bases and J lost 0 bases. The CDR3 DNA reads as TGTGCCAGCAGTTTCGGGGCTAGCGGAACTAGCACAGATACGCAGTATTTT. This sequence encodes CASSFGASGTSTDTQYF.

The rearrangement uses TRBV5-1 and TRBJ2-5; TRBD1 or TRBD2 may be the D gene (5 bases each). Germline values: CDR1 SGHRS, CDR2 YFSETQ. The V end was cut by 0 bases, the J end by 1 base, with 19 bases between. This CDR3 spans 18 amino acids. The CDR3 is CASSLGPGPSGTQETQYF. CDR3 coding DNA: TGCGCCAGCAGCTTGGGACCTGGGCCTTCAGGGACCCAAGAGACCCAGTACTTC. The full variable domain, in which reference TRBV5-1 and TRBJ2-5 provide the parts outside the CDR3, is KAGVTQTPRYLIKTRGQQVTLSCSPISGHRSVSWYQQTPGQGLQFLFEYFSETQRNKGNFPGRFSGRQFSNSRSEMNVSTLELGDSALYLCASSLGPGPSGTQETQYFGPGTRLLVL.

This chain uses TRBV12-3 or TRBV12-4 with TRBJ2-1; a weak D match, TRBD2 (6 bases). V was trimmed by 0 bases and J by 7 bases, leaving 16 bases between them. The CDR3 is 16 amino acids. The CDR3 DNA reads TGTGCCAGCAGTTTAGCACGACGGGAGAGTTTAAATGAGCAGTTCTTC. It encodes CASSLARRESLNEQFF.

This clonotype has a handful of counts. The V and J genes are TRBV5-5 and TRBJ2-3; D unclear. Germline assignment: CDR1 SGHKS and CDR2 YYEKEE (reference sequence). The CDR3 spans 11 residues. V lost 4 bases and J 8 bases, leaving 8 bases between the germline ends. Here the CDR3 DNA reads TGTGCCAGCAGCGCCCAACGTACGCAGTATTTT. Its translation is CASSAQRTQYF.

This clonotype was picked up a small number of times. The chain recombines TRBV2 with TRBJ1-1; no reliable D call. The CDR3 spans 13 residues. Trimming took 10 bases from V and 5 from J, leaving 17 bases between them. Germline V CDR1 and CDR2: SNHLY, FYNNEI. The CDR3 region is CATRGGGKTEAFF. The DNA of the CDR3 is TGTGCCACCAGAGGTGGAGGGAAGACTGAAGCTTTCTTT.

V and J are TRBV27 and TRBJ2-1; possibly TRBD2 for D (7 bases). CDR1 is MNHEY, CDR2 SMNVEV, per germline (reference sequence). With 5 bases removed from V and 3 bases from J, the gap between germline ends came to 17 bases. The CDR3 runs to 16 residues. CDR3 amino acids: CASSRSRGALYNEQFF. The CDR3 DNA is TGTGCCAGCAGTCGTTCCCGGGGGGCCCTCTACAATGAGCAGTTCTTC.

This clonotype was seen many times. This chain joins TRBV6-2 or TRBV6-3 and TRBJ2-7, with 10 bases lining up with TRBD2. The CDR3 runs to 17 residues. The germline gives CDR1 MNHEY, CDR2 SVGEGT. V trimming: 0 bases; J trimming: 6 bases; junction bases outside the gene matches: 11. The CDR3 loop reads CASSYSWSSGRLSEQYF. Written as DNA, the CDR3 is TGTGCCAGCAGTTACTCGTGGTCTAGCGGGAGACTAAGCGAGCAGTACTTC.

This chain uses TRBV20-1 with TRBJ2-5; perhaps TRBD2 as D (6 bases). Germline V lookup: CDR1 DFQATT, CDR2 SNEGSKA (reference sequence). V shed 6 bases and J shed 3 bases, with 14 bases lying between them. This CDR3 contains 13 residues. The DNA for the CDR3 is TGCAGTGCCCACCCCCCGGGGGAAGAGACCCAGTACTTC. Translated, it gives CSAHPPGEETQYF.

The V call is TRBV19, the J call TRBJ2-1, with 8 bases identical to TRBD1. Germline V lookup: CDR1 LNHDA, CDR2 SQIVND (reference sequence). The CDR3 has 15 residues. Losses at the gene ends were 1 base for V and 3 bases for J; bases not matched to a gene: 2. CDR3 sequence (DNA): TGTGCCAGTAGTATAGGGACAGGGCTCTACAATGAGCAGTTCTTC. It specifies CASSIGTGLYNEQFF.